Listed here is a single TCR beta chain. CDR3 length: 12 amino acids. V shed 6 bases and J shed 3 bases, with 9 bases lying between them. In germline, CDR1 is MDHEN, CDR2 SYDVKM. Per the study methods: The assay estimated nucleated cells by amplifying reference gene primers. Libraries were prepared by immunoSEQ multiplex PCR; TCRdb keeps only in-frame clonotypes and omits some of them. V and J calls and clone size are those listed in that table; D and trimming were worked out from the DNA. This table has more than 110,000 clones, around 81% appearing once. This specimen comes from a study of blood T cell repertoires in COVID-19. About the research overall: Sites across the United States, Italy and Spain contributed samples from acute and convalescent COVID-19.

The origin of this receptor is a woman aged 60-70 years with acute or convalescent COVID-19. The V and J genes are TRBV28 and TRBJ2-7, with a possible D match to TRBD2 (5 bases). Sequenced material: peripheral blood. CDR3 loop: CASSGILYEQYF. DNA of the CDR3: TGTGCCAGCAGCGGGATACTCTACGAGCAGTACTTC.